Listed here is a single T cell receptor beta chain. Its antigen remains unknown. This CDR3 is built from 17 residues. Germline CDR1 and CDR2: SNHLY and FYNNEI. V lost 2 bases and J lost 0; bases outside the gene matches: 5. This entry comes from a study of cytomegalovirus exposure and HLA in healthy donors. Turning to the study itself: Earlier sequencing of some 190 million T cells yielded approximately 100 million unique TCR beta sequences. General study findings and limits: The study labeled fewer than 200 TCR beta chains cytomegalovirus-associated. Presence/absence analyses assumed roughly uniform sequencing depth across donors, which may not hold. Researchers had no immune exposure information except CMV serostatus available.

A multiplex PCR was run with 60 Vbeta primers and 13 Jbeta primers. Here immunoSEQ multiplex PCR was the method, and the copy in TCRdb shows in-frame clones only, minus some. This sample has approximately 170,000 clones; around 81% occur once, and the top ten carry over 0.95%. The chain couples TRBV2 to TRBJ2-7; 12 bases map to TRBD2. The sequencing input was PBMCs. This clonotype was obtained from a woman between 35 and 50 years old in good health and CMV-seronegative. In DNA, the CDR3 is TGTGCCAGCAGTGAATTATGGACTAGCGGGATCTCCTACGAGCAGTACTTC. Its translation: CASSELWTSGISYEQYF.